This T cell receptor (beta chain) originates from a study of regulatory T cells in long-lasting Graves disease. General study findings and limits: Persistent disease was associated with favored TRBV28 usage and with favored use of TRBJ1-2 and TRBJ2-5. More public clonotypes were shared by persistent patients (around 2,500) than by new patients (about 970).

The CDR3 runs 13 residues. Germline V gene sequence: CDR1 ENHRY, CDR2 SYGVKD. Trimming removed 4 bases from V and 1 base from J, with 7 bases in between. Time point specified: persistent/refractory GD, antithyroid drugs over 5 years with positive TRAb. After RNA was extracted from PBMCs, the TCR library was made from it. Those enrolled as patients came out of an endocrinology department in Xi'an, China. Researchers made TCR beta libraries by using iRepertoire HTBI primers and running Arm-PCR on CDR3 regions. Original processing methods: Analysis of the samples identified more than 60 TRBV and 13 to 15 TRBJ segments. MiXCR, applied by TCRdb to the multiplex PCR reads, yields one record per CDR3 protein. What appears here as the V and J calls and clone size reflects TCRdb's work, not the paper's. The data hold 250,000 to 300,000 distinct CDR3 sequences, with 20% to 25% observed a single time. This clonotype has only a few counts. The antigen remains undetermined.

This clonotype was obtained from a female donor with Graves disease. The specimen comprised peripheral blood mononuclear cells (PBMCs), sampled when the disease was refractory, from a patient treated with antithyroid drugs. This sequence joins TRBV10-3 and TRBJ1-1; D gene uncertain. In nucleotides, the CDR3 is TGTGCCATCAGTGGGACCGAGAACACTGAAGCTTTCTTT. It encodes CAISGTENTEAFF.